This TCR beta chain stems from a study of shared clonotypes between healthy human individuals. The assay was run at deep level. Only in-frame clones appear in the TCRdb table, and some are missing; sequencing was by immunoSEQ multiplex PCR. Here the sample spans 950,000 to 1,300,000 clones, approximately 72% being singletons. Study observations and caveats: Blood was the only sampled material, and tissue repertoires likely differ.

The CDR3 sequence is 16 residues long. In germline, CDR1 is SGHRS, CDR2 YFSETQ. Trimming removed 2 bases from V and 2 bases from J, with 11 bases in between. Concerning this clone itself: Its antigen is not identified.

This chain uses TRBV5-1 with TRBJ1-6; D ambiguous. The sample comprised memory CD4+ T cells sorted from blood. Subset reported: CD45RA-negative fraction. The TCR comes from a man between 18 and 35 years old in good health. The CDR3 loop reads CASSLSGVPYNSPLHF. For the CDR3, the DNA is TGCGCCAGCAGCTTATCCGGGGTCCCCTATAATTCACCCCTCCACTTT.